This record covers a single T cell receptor beta chain. The sample comes from a study of blood T cell repertoires in COVID-19. Study summary: From the United States, Italy and Spain came samples of acute and convalescent COVID-19.

V was trimmed by 2 bases and J by 1 base, leaving 14 bases between them. Germline lookup yields CDR1 MNHEY and CDR2 SVGEGT. The CDR3 contains 16 residues. Per the study methods: Quantification of nucleated cells was approximated via reference gene primer amplification. Using immunoSEQ multiplex PCR, the repertoire was profiled, and TCRdb retains in-frame clones only, with some absent. The V and J calls and clone size were taken over from that table, and D and trimming were inferred from the DNA. The table includes some 240,000 clones, roughly 90% detected once. What was sequenced was peripheral blood. This TCR was recovered from an older woman with COVID-19, enrolled during active disease. The chain couples TRBV6-2 or TRBV6-3 to TRBJ1-1, with D hard to call. The DNA of the CDR3 is TGTGCCAGCAGTTACGGGCCAGCGGGTGGGAACACTGAAGCTTTCTTT. This codes for CASSYGPAGGNTEAFF.